Given below is one TCR beta chain in context. Its antigen is still unknown. The sample originates from a study of T cells in Graves' hyperthyroidism and ophthalmopathy. Study-wide points: Blood also contained most expanded thyroid clonotypes above 0.001. From stable hyperthyroidism, ophthalmopathy was separated by a 13 V-J model. It was a median 6.5 months before onset that the model predicted ophthalmopathy.

Germline loops: CDR1 LGHDT, CDR2 YNNKEL (reference sequence). CDR3 length: 15 residues. The ends lost 5 bases at V and 8 bases at J; junction bases unmatched: 10. With a duration under 2 months, the hyperthyroidism was newly diagnosed in patients aged 18 to 65. TCR beta CDR3 regions were amplified from RNA. An initial round of RT-PCR targeting the TCR CDR3 relied on the HTBI primer set. One entry per CDR3 protein results from TCRdb running MiXCR on the multiplex PCR reads. The sample carries fewer than 550,000 distinct CDR3 sequences, 15% to 17% recorded once. This chain joins TRBV3-1 and TRBJ1-4; 8 positions agree with TRBD1. The origin of this receptor is a woman between 18 and 29 years old with Graves' hyperthyroidism. Specimen: blood. Written as DNA, the CDR3 is TGTGCCAGCAGCTTCTCCGGGACAGGCTCCGAAAAACTGTTTTTT. This translates into CASSFSGTGSEKLFF.